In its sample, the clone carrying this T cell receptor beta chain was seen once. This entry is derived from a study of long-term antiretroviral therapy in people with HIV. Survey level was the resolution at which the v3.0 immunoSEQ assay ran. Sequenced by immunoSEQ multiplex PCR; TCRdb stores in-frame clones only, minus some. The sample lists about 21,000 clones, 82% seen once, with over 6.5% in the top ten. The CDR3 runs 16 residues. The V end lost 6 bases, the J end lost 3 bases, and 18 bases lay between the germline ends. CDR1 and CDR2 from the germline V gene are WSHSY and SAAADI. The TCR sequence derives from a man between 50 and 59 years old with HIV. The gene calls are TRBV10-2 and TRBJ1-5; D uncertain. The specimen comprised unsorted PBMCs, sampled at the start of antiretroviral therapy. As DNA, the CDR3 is TGCGCCAGCAGCCCTCGACTGATGGGTGTCAATCAGCCCCAGCATTTT. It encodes CASSPRLMGVNQPQHF.